Listed below are T cell receptor beta chains from one sample, sequenced in a study of cytomegalovirus exposure and HLA in healthy donors. Assay used: immunoSEQ multiplex PCR; TCRdb lists only in-frame clones, some missing. The table shows around 99,000 clones, with roughly 82% occurring only once. The specimen sequenced was PBMCs. These receptors all come from a male donor in good health and CMV-seronegative. Both conserved end residues are part of each CDR3. A D gene is named only where the DNA matches it firmly. Not all rows give a size; the values are once, few, many and, for expanded clones, a class.

clone size: few; D gene: TRBD1; J gene: TRBJ1-4; V gene: TRBV15; CDR3 DNA: TGTGCCACCAGCAGCGGACAGGGTAATGAAAAACTGTTTTTT; CDR3 protein: CATSSGQGNEKLFF
clone size: -; D gene: -; J gene: TRBJ1-1; V gene: TRBV11-2; CDR3 DNA: TGTGCCAGCAGCTTAGGGACAGCCCGTGAAGCTTTCTTT; CDR3 protein: CASSLGTAREAFF
clone size: -; D gene: -; J gene: TRBJ1-3; V gene: TRBV30; CDR3 DNA: TGTGCCTGGACCAGCTCTGGAAACACCATATATTTT; CDR3 protein: CAWTSSGNTIYF
clone size: -; D gene: TRBD2; J gene: TRBJ2-1; V gene: TRBV19; CDR3 DNA: TGTGCCAGTAGTAACCCGGGGACTAGCGGGAGGTTCTACAATGAGCAGTTCTTC; CDR3 protein: CASSNPGTSGRFYNEQFF
clone size: -; D gene: TRBD2; J gene: TRBJ2-7; V gene: TRBV27; CDR3 DNA: TGTGCCAGCAGTCCTCATCCGGGACTAGCGGGAGGGCCCTCCTACGAGCAGTACTTC; CDR3 protein: CASSPHPGLAGGPSYEQYF
clone size: -; D gene: TRBD2; J gene: TRBJ2-3; V gene: TRBV28; CDR3 DNA: TGTGCCAGCAGGCTTCTAGCGGGAGAGGGTAGAGATACGCAGTATTTT; CDR3 protein: CASRLLAGEGRDTQYF
clone size: -; D gene: -; J gene: TRBJ2-7; V gene: TRBV5-1; CDR3 DNA: TGCGCCAGCAGGCAAGACGGAGCCTACGAGCAGTACTTC; CDR3 protein: CASRQDGAYEQYF
clone size: -; D gene: -; J gene: TRBJ2-7; V gene: TRBV13; CDR3 DNA: TGTGCCAGCAGCTTAGCTTCCGGGAGCTCTTCCTACGAGCAGTACTTC; CDR3 protein: CASSLASGSSSYEQYF
clone size: -; D gene: TRBD2; J gene: TRBJ2-7; V gene: TRBV5-1; CDR3 DNA: TGCGCCAGCAGCTTGGGGACTAGCGGGAGCAACGAGCAGTACTTC; CDR3 protein: CASSLGTSGSNEQYF
clone size: -; D gene: -; J gene: TRBJ2-3; V gene: TRBV7-9; CDR3 DNA: TGTGCCAGCGGTGGACAGCGCAGGACAGATACGCAGTATTTT; CDR3 protein: CASGGQRRTDTQYF
clone size: -; D gene: -; J gene: TRBJ2-7; V gene: TRBV14; CDR3 DNA: TGTGCCAGCAGCCAGGGAGAATCCTACGAGCAGTACTTC; CDR3 protein: CASSQGESYEQYF
clone size: -; D gene: TRBD1; J gene: TRBJ1-2; V gene: TRBV19; CDR3 DNA: TGTGCCAGTAGAAGGGACAGGGGTGCCTATGGCTACACCTTC; CDR3 protein: CASRRDRGAYGYTF
clone size: few; D gene: TRBD1; J gene: TRBJ1-4; V gene: TRBV19; CDR3 DNA: TGTGCCAGTAGTTCCTCGACAGGGGGCACAGAAAAACTGTTTTTT; CDR3 protein: CASSSSTGGTEKLFF
clone size: -; D gene: TRBD2; J gene: TRBJ2-7; V gene: TRBV5-1; CDR3 DNA: TGCGCCAGCAGCTTCCAATCGCGGACTAGCGACTACGAGCAGTACTTC; CDR3 protein: CASSFQSRTSDYEQYF
clone size: -; D gene: -; J gene: TRBJ2-2; V gene: TRBV7-2; CDR3 DNA: TGTGCCAGCAGCTTAGGGGGAGTAACCGGGGAGCTGTTTTTT; CDR3 protein: CASSLGGVTGELFF
clone size: once; D gene: TRBD1; J gene: TRBJ2-1; V gene: TRBV7-6; CDR3 DNA: TGTGCCAGCAGGGGCCGGGACAGCTCCTACAATGAGCAGTTCTTC; CDR3 protein: CASRGRDSSYNEQFF
clone size: -; D gene: -; J gene: TRBJ2-7; V gene: TRBV7-8; CDR3 DNA: TGTGCCAGCAGCTTAGCTGAGACAAACTACGAGCAGTACTTC; CDR3 protein: CASSLAETNYEQYF
clone size: -; D gene: -; J gene: TRBJ1-1; V gene: TRBV7-9; CDR3 DNA: TGTGCCAGCAGCTTAGCCCGTCCGGGGATGACTGAAGCTTTCTTT; CDR3 protein: CASSLARPGMTEAFF
clone size: -; D gene: -; J gene: TRBJ2-6; V gene: TRBV28; CDR3 DNA: TGTGCCAGCAGTCCCCGGGACATAAGCTCTGGGGCCAACGTCCTGACTTTC; CDR3 protein: CASSPRDISSGANVLTF
clone size: -; D gene: TRBD2; J gene: TRBJ2-7; V gene: TRBV6-5; CDR3 DNA: TGTGCCAGCAGCCGGGACTACGCCTACGAGCAGTACTTC; CDR3 protein: CASSRDYAYEQYF